This T cell receptor (beta chain) was sequenced during a study of T cells after yellow fever vaccination. Study-wide background: When fractions had low cell numbers, they were prepared with SMART-Seq v4 Ultra Low Input.

TCRdb itself ran the 5' RACE reads through MiXCR, one entry per CDR3 protein. The sample carries about 300,000 distinct CDR3 sequences, 8.7% recorded once. V lost 3 bases, J lost 9 bases, and 7 bases stayed unmatched. CDR3 size: 14 residues. From germline, CDR1 is SGHTA and CDR2 FQGNSA. This receptor was identified in a man between 18 and 29 years old who received the YFV17D yellow fever vaccine. Sample: CD4+ T cells sorted from PBMCs, taken 5 days after the yellow fever booster vaccination. The J gene is TRBJ2-1, the V gene TRBV7-2; the match to TRBD1 covers 8 bases. This CDR3 reads CASSFQGAPAEQFF. The CDR3, as DNA: TGTGCCAGCAGCTTCCAGGGGGCGCCTGCTGAGCAGTTCTTC. The entire variable domain, with the rest obtained from reference TRBV7-2 and TRBJ2-1, is as follows: GAGVSQSPSNKVTEKGKDVELRCDPISGHTALYWYRQSLGQGLEFLIYFQGNSAPDKSGLPSDRFSAERTGGSVSTLTIQRTQQEDSAVYLCASSFQGAPAEQFFGPGTRLTVL.